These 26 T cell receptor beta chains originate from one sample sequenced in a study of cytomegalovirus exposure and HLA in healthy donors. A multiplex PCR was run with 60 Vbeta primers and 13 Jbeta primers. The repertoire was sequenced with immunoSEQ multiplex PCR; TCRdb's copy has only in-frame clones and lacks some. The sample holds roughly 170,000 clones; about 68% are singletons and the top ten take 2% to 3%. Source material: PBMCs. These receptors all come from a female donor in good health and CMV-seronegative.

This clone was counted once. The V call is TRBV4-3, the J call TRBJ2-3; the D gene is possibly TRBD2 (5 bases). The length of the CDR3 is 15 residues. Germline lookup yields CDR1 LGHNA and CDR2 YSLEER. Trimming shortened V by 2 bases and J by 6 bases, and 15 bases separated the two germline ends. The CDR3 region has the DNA TGCGCCAGCAGCCAAAAGGTGGGGTCGGGGGATACGCAGTATTTT. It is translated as CASSQKVGSGDTQYF.

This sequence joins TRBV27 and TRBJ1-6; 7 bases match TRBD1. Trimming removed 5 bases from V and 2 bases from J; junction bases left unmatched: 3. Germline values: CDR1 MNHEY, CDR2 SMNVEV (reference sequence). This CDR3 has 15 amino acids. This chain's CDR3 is CASSTTGAYNSPLHF. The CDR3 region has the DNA TGTGCCAGCAGTACCACAGGGGCCTATAATTCACCCCTCCACTTT.

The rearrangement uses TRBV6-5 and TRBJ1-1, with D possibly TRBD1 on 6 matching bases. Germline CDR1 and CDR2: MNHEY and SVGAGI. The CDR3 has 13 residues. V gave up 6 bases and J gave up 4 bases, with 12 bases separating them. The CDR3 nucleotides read TGTGCCAGCAGCAGGGGAGCTAGCACTGAAGCTTTCTTT. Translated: CASSRGASTEAFF.

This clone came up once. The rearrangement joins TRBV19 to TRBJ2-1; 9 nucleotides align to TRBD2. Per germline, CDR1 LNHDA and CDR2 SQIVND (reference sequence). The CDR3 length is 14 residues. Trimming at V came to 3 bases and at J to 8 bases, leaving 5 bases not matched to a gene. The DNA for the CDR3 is TGTGCCAGTAGTATGGGCGGGGGGGAGGATGAGCAGTTCTTC. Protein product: CASSMGGGEDEQFF.

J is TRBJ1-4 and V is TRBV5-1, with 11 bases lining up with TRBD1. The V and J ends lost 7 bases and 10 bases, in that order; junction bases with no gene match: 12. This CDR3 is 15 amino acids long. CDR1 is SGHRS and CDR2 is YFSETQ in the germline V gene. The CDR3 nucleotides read TGCGCCAGCCAGGTAGACGGGACAGGGGGAGCAAAACTGTTTTTT. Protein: CASQVDGTGGAKLFF.

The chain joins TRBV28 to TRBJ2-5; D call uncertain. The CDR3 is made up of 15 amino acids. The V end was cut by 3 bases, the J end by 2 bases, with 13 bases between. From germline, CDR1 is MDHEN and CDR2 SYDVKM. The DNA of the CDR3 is TGTGCCAGCAGTTTTTTAAAAAGCGCTCAAGAGACCCAGTACTTC. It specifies CASSFLKSAQETQYF.

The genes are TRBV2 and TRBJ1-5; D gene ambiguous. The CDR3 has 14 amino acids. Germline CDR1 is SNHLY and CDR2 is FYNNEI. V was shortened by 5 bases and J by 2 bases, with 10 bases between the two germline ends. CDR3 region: CASSRGLRNQPQHF. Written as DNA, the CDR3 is TGTGCCAGCAGTAGAGGGCTCCGCAATCAGCCCCAGCATTTT.

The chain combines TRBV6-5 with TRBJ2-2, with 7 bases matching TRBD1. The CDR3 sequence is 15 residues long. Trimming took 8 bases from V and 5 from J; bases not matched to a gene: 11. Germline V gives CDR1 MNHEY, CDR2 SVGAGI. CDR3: CASRPGTAVTGELFF. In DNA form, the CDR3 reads TGTGCCAGCCGCCCCGGGACAGCCGTTACCGGGGAGCTGTTTTTT.

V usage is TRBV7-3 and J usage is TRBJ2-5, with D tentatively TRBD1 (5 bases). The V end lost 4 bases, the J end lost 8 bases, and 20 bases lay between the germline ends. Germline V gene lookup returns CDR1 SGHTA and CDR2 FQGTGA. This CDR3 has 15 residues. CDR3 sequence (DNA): TGTGCCAGCAGCTCCGGTTCTGGCAGGGAAGGAACCCAGTACTTC. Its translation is CASSSGSGREGTQYF.

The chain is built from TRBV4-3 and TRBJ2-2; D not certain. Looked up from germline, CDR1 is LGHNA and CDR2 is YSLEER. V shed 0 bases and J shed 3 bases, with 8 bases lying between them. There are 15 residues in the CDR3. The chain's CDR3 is CASSQEGPHTGELFF. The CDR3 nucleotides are TGCGCCAGCAGCCAAGAGGGCCCGCACACCGGGGAGCTGTTTTTT.

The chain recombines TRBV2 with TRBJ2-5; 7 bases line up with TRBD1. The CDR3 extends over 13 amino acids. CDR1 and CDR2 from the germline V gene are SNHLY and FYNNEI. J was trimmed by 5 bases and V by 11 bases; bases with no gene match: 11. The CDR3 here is CAGTTGNKETQYF. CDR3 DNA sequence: TGTGCCGGCACGACAGGGAACAAGGAGACCCAGTACTTC.

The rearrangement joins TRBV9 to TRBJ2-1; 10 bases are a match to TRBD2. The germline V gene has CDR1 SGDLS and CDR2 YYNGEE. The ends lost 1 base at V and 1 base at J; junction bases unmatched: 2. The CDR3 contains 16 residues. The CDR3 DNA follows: TGTGCCAGCAGCGTACTGGGACTAGCGTCCTACAATGAGCAGTTCTTC. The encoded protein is CASSVLGLASYNEQFF.

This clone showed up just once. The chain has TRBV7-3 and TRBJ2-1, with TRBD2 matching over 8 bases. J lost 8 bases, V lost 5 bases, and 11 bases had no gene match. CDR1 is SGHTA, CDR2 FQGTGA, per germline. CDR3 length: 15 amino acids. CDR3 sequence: CASSPIAGRQDEQFF. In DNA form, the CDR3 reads TGTGCCAGCAGCCCCATAGCGGGGAGGCAGGATGAGCAGTTCTTC.

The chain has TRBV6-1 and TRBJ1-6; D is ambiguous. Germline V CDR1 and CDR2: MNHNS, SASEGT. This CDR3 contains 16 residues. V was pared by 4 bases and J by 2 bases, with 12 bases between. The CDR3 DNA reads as TGTGCCAGCAGTGTCCCTGGCGGGACCTATAATTCACCCCTCCACTTT. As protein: CASSVPGGTYNSPLHF.

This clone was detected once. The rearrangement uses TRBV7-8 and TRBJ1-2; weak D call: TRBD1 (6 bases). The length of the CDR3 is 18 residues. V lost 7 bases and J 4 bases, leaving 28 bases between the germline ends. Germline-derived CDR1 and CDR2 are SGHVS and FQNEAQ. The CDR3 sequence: CASTSVQGRIIGGYGYTF. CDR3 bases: TGTGCCAGCACCTCTGTCCAGGGGCGCATAATAGGCGGCTATGGCTACACCTTC. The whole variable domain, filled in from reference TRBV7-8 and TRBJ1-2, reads GAGVSQSPRYKVAKRGQDVALRCDPISGHVSLFWYQQALGQGPEFLTYFQNEAQLDKSGLPSDRFFAERPEGSVSTLKIQRTQQEDSAVYLCASTSVQGRIIGGYGYTFGSGTRLTVV.

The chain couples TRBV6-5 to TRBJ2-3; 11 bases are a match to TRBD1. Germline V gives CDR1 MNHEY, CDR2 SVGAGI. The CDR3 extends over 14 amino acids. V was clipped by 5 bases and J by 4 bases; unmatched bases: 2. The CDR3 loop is CASSGDRGADTQYF. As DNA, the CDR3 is TGTGCCAGCAGTGGGGACAGGGGGGCAGATACGCAGTATTTT.

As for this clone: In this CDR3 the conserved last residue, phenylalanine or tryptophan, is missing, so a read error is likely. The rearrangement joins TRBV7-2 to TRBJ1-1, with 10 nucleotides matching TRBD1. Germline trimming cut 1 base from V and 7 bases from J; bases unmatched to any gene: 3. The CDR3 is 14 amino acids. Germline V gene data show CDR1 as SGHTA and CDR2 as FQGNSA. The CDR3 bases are TGTGCCAGCAGCTTAGGGGGACAGGGGATTGAAGCTTTCCTT. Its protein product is CASSLGGQGIEAFL.

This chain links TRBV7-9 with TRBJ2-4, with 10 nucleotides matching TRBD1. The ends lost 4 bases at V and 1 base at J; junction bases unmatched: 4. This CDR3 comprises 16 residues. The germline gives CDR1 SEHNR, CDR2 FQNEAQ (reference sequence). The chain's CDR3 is CASSSQGQGAKNIQYF. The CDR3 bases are TGTGCCAGCAGCTCCCAGGGACAGGGGGCCAAAAACATTCAGTACTTC. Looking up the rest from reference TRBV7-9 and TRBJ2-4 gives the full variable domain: DTGVSQNPRHKITKRGQNVTFRCDPISEHNRLYWYRQTLGQGPEFLTYFQNEAQLEKSRLLSDRFSAERPKGSFSTLEIQRTEQGDSAMYLCASSSQGQGAKNIQYFGAGTRLSVL.

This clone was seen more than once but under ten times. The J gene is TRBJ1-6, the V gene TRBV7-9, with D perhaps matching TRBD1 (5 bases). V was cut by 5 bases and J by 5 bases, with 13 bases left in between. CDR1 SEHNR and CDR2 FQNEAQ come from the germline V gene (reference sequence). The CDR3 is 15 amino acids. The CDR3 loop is CASSLGQFDNSPLHF. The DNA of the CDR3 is TGTGCCAGCAGCCTGGGGCAGTTCGATAATTCACCCCTCCACTTT.

CDR3 amino acids: CASSPVLRGGWSYNEQFF. In DNA form, the CDR3 reads TGTGCCAGCAGTCCAGTCTTGCGGGGGGGCTGGTCCTACAATGAGCAGTTCTTC. V gene TRBV7-2 combines with J gene TRBJ2-1; 9 nucleotides match TRBD2. This CDR3 spans 18 amino acids. J lost 1 base, V lost 6 bases, and 13 bases had no gene match. CDR1 and CDR2 from the germline V gene are SGHTA and FQGNSA.

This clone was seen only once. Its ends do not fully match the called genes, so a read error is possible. The CDR3 is CSSTPTSGSSYEQYF. The CDR3 nucleotides are TGTTCCAGCACCCCCACTAGCGGGAGCTCCTACGAGCAGTACTTC. This chain uses TRBV7-9 with TRBJ2-7; 11 nucleotides align to TRBD2. The germline CDR1 and CDR2 sequences are SEHNR and FQNEAQ (reference sequence). This CDR3 is 15 amino acids long.

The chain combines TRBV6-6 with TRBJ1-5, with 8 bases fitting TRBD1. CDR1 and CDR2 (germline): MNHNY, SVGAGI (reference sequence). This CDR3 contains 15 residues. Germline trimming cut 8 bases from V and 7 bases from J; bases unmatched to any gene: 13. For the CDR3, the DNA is TGTGCCAGCTGCAAGCAGGACAGGGTGGGACAGCCCCAGCATTTT. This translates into CASCKQDRVGQPQHF.

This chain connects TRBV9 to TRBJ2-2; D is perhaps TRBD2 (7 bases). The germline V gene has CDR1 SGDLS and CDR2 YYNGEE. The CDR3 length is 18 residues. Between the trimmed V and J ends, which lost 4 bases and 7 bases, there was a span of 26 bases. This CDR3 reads CASSPRGIGREGGGELFF. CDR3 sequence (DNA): TGTGCCAGCAGCCCGAGGGGGATCGGCAGGGAGGGCGGCGGGGAGCTGTTTTTT.

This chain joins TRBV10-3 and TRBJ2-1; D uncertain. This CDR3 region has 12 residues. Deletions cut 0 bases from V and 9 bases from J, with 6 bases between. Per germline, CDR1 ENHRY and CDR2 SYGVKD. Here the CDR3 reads CAISESATEQFF. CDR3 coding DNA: TGTGCCATCAGTGAGTCGGCAACTGAGCAGTTCTTC.

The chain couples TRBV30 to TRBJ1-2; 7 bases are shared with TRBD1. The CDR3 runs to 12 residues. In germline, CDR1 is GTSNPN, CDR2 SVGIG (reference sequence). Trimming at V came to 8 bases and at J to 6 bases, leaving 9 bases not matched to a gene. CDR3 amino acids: CARALTGDGYTF. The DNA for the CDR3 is TGTGCCCGGGCACTAACAGGGGATGGCTACACCTTC.

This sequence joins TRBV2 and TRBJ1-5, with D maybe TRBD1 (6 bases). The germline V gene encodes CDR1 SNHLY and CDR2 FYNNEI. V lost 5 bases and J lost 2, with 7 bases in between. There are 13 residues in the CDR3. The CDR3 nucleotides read TGTGCCAGCAGTTACAGGGGCAATCAGCCCCAGCATTTT. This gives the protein CASSYRGNQPQHF.